The next 14 T cell receptor beta chains were all read from a single sample in a study of cytomegalovirus exposure and HLA in healthy donors. The PCR made use of 60 Vbeta and 13 Jbeta primers. The repertoire was sequenced with immunoSEQ multiplex PCR; TCRdb's copy has only in-frame clones and lacks some. The sample has roughly 72,000 clones, and its top ten clones hold 3% to 4%. The source material was PBMCs. Receptor source: a man between 18 and 35 years old in good health and CMV-seropositive.

The chain couples TRBV19 to TRBJ2-2; perhaps TRBD1 as D (5 bases). Germline V lookup: CDR1 LNHDA, CDR2 SQIVND (reference sequence). The CDR3 is 17 residues long. Between the trimmed V and J ends, which lost 1 base and 1 base, there was a span of 13 bases. The CDR3 reads CASSIVWQGLNTGELFF. The CDR3 bases are TGTGCCAGTAGTATAGTGTGGCAGGGTTTGAACACCGGGGAGCTGTTTTTT. Full variable domain (remainder filled in from reference TRBV19 and TRBJ2-2): DGGITQSPKYLFRKEGQNVTLSCEQNLNHDAMYWYRQDPGQGLRLIYYSQIVNDFQKGDIAEGYSVSREKKESFPLTVTSAQKNPTAFYLCASSIVWQGLNTGELFFGEGSRLTVL.

The chain couples TRBV19 to TRBJ1-1; 7 bases are a match to TRBD1. Germline V lookup: CDR1 LNHDA, CDR2 SQIVND (reference sequence). CDR3 size: 16 residues. V lost 6 bases to trimming and J lost 0 bases; unmatched junction nucleotides: 10. In DNA, the CDR3 is TGTGCCAGTAGGGTCTTCGCAGGGGGTCTGAACACTGAAGCTTTCTTT. Translated, it gives CASRVFAGGLNTEAFF. Full variable domain (outside the CDR3, taken from reference TRBV19 and TRBJ1-1): DGGITQSPKYLFRKEGQNVTLSCEQNLNHDAMYWYRQDPGQGLRLIYYSQIVNDFQKGDIAEGYSVSREKKESFPLTVTSAQKNPTAFYLCASRVFAGGLNTEAFFGQGTRLTVV.

This chain connects TRBV6-6 to TRBJ1-2; possibly TRBD1 for D (6 bases). The ends were cut back, 6 bases at V and 8 bases at J, with 16 bases in the middle. CDR3 size: 13 residues. Per the germline V gene, CDR1 is MNHNY and CDR2 is SVGAGI (reference sequence). This CDR3 is CASRTTTGQGYTF. CDR3 bases: TGTGCCAGCAGAACTACAACAGGGCAGGGCTACACCTTC.

V gene TRBV2 combines with J gene TRBJ1-5; D is perhaps TRBD1 (5 bases). CDR1 is SNHLY and CDR2 is FYNNEI in the germline V gene. V gave up 2 bases and J gave up 5 bases, with 10 bases separating them. This CDR3 has 14 amino acids. The CDR3 DNA sequence: TGTGCCAGCAGTGAAATGGCAGGGTATCAGCCCCAGCATTTT. Amino acid sequence: CASSEMAGYQPQHF.

This clone is classed as medium-sized (0.01 to 0.1%) by frequency. Other DNA sequences in the same sample also yield this CDR3. J is TRBJ1-5 and V is TRBV28; 9 positions agree with TRBD1. V lost 6 bases, J lost 2 bases, and 5 bases stayed unmatched. CDR3 length: 15 residues. Germline CDR1 MDHEN, CDR2 SYDVKM. CDR3 in DNA: TGTGCCAGCAGATTGGACAGGGGTGGCAATCAGCCCCAGCATTTT. Translating it yields CASRLDRGGNQPQHF.

This chain joins TRBV5-5 and TRBJ2-5; 13 bases are a match to TRBD2. The V and J ends lost 5 bases and 5 bases, in that order; junction bases with no gene match: 9. The CDR3 has 16 amino acids. Germline V gene data show CDR1 as SGHKS and CDR2 as YYEKEE (reference sequence). The CDR3 spells CASRERLAGGYETQYF. CDR3 DNA sequence: TGTGCCAGCAGGGAACGACTAGCGGGAGGTTATGAGACCCAGTACTTC.

V is TRBV30 and J is TRBJ1-1; perhaps TRBD1 as D (5 bases). Germline V gene data show CDR1 as GTSNPN and CDR2 as SVGIG (reference sequence). This CDR3 spans 13 amino acids. V gave up 5 bases and J gave up 3 bases, with 13 bases separating them. In DNA form, the CDR3 reads TGTGCCTGGCTGGGACTCCCTTACACTGAAGCTTTCTTT. It specifies CAWLGLPYTEAFF.

The chain combines TRBV29-1 with TRBJ1-1; D not resolved. The CDR3 has 11 residues. CDR1 is SQVTM and CDR2 is ANQGSEA in the germline V gene. Trimming took 7 bases from V and 2 from J, leaving 8 bases between them. The CDR3 is CSAHTNTEAFF. The CDR3 nucleotides are TGCAGCGCTCATACAAACACTGAAGCTTTCTTT.

The genes are TRBV25-1 and TRBJ1-2, with 7 bases that match TRBD1. Unmatched junction bases numbered 13, after V lost 10 bases and J lost 5 bases. The CDR3 extends over 14 amino acids. Germline-derived CDR1 and CDR2 are MGHDK and SYGVNS. The CDR3 here is CANPQNRGGYGYTF. CDR3 nucleotides: TGTGCCAACCCACAAAACAGGGGAGGATATGGCTACACCTTC.

The chain recombines TRBV2 with TRBJ1-5; weak D call: TRBD1 (5 bases). V was pared by 6 bases and J by 4 bases, with 10 bases between. The CDR3 sequence is 13 residues long. From germline, CDR1 is SNHLY and CDR2 FYNNEI. CDR3 bases: TGTGCCAGCAGCGCCAGGGAAAATCAGCCCCAGCATTTT. Amino acids: CASSARENQPQHF.

This chain links TRBV28 with TRBJ1-1, with D perhaps TRBD1 (5 bases). V was cut by 2 bases and J by 5 bases, with 12 bases left in between. Germline V gene data show CDR1 as MDHEN and CDR2 as SYDVKM. The CDR3 is 14 amino acids. The CDR3 DNA is TGTGCCAGCAGTTTAGGGCAGCGGGGGACTGAAGCTTTCTTT. Amino acid sequence: CASSLGQRGTEAFF. The variable domain in full, completed from reference TRBV28 and TRBJ1-1, reads DVKVTQSSRYLVKRTGEKVFLECVQDMDHENMFWYRQDPGLGLRLIYFSYDVKMKEKGDIPEGYSVSREKKERFSLILESASTNQTSMYLCASSLGQRGTEAFFGQGTRLTVV.

The V and J genes are TRBV30 and TRBJ1-2; TRBD1 might be the D (5 bases). Germline CDR1 GTSNPN, CDR2 SVGIG (reference sequence). V gave up 0 bases and J gave up 6 bases, with 14 bases separating them. The CDR3 length is 14 residues. The CDR3 loop reads CAWSVQSTAHGYTF. CDR3 DNA sequence: TGTGCCTGGAGTGTCCAATCGACAGCGCATGGCTACACCTTC.

The genes are TRBV7-2 and TRBJ1-1; the D gene is possibly TRBD1 (6 bases). V was trimmed by 5 bases and J by 5 bases, leaving 12 bases between them. In germline, CDR1 is SGHTA, CDR2 FQGNSA. The CDR3 sequence is 13 residues long. The CDR3, as DNA: TGTGCCAGCAGCCCACAGGGACGGACTGAAGCTTTCTTT. This gives the protein CASSPQGRTEAFF.

The rearrangement uses TRBV4-2 and TRBJ1-4; 9 bases are a match to TRBD1. Germline V lookup: CDR1 LGHNA, CDR2 YNFKEQ. This CDR3 is built from 16 residues. Unmatched junction bases numbered 6, after V lost 0 bases and J lost 7 bases. The CDR3 sequence: CASSQEDGQGSEKLFF. CDR3 nucleotides: TGTGCCAGCAGCCAAGAAGACGGACAGGGGTCTGAAAAACTGTTTTTT.